This T cell receptor (beta chain) was found in a study of cytomegalovirus exposure and HLA in healthy donors. Study-level findings and limits: Apart from CMV serostatus, no immune exposure information was available.

This clone was recorded a few times. The antigen is unknown. J gave up 0 bases and V 3 bases, and 6 bases lay outside the gene matches. The CDR3 spans 17 residues. CDR1 and CDR2 from the germline V gene are SGHNT and YYREEE (reference sequence). A multiplex PCR was run with 60 Vbeta primers and 13 Jbeta primers. The method was immunoSEQ multiplex PCR; TCRdb's version includes in-frame clones alone and lacks a portion of them. Among around 120,000 clones listed, over 70% were seen once. The chain employs TRBV5-4 and TRBJ2-6; 7 bases fit TRBD2. The specimen was PBMCs. The origin of this receptor is a middle-aged woman in good health and CMV-seronegative. CDR3 DNA sequence: TGTGCCAGCAGCTCCCAGCGGGACCACTCTGGGGCCAACGTCCTGACTTTC. Encoded protein: CASSSQRDHSGANVLTF.